The present T cell receptor beta chain was sequenced within a study of Graves' ophthalmopathy and Graves' hyperthyroidism. The study, taken as a whole, reports: A 13-signature model separated ophthalmopathy from stable hyperthyroidism, just under 90% sensitivity, about 81% specificity.

Clinical symptoms, serum thyroxine, TRAb, thyroid ultrasound and orbital computed tomography were relied on for diagnosis. PBMCs stemmed from around 9.1 ml of fresh peripheral blood. V was pared by 0 bases and J by 1 base, with 6 bases between. Germline assignment: CDR1 GTSNPN and CDR2 SVGIG (reference sequence). The CDR3 loop spans 14 amino acids. This clonotype was seen a handful of times. Its antigen is unidentified. Amplified material comprised TCR beta CDR3 regions derived from RNA transcripts. An initial RT-PCR round employing HTBI primers preceded a second-round multiplex PCR. Each CDR3 protein gets one entry after TCRdb re-called the multiplex PCR reads with MiXCR. Of about 220,000 distinct CDR3 sequences listed, about 22% are singletons.

This clonotype was sampled from a woman aged 45-59 years with Graves' ophthalmopathy. Input material: peripheral blood. The chain is built from TRBV30 and TRBJ2-2; no clear D. The CDR3 nucleotides are TGTGCCTGGAGTGTAATTAGGAACACCGGGGAGCTGTTTTTT. This gives the protein CAWSVIRNTGELFF.